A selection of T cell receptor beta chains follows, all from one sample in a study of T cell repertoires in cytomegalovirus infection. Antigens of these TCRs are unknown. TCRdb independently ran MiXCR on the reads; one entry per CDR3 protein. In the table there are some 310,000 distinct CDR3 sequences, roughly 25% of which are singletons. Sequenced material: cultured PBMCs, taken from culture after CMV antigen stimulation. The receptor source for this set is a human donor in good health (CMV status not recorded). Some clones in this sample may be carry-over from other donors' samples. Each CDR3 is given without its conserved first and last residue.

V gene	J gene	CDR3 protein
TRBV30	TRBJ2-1	AWSVELAAYEQF
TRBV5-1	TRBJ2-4	ASSSGLAGVAKNIQY
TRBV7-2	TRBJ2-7	ASSQYRGQAYEQY
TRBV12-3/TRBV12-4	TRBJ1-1	ASRRDRDTEAF
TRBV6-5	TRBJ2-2	ASSYYMSGTSGANTGELF
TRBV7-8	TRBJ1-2	ASSLEEGRYGYT
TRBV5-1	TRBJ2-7	ASRMEGEQY
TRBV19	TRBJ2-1	ASSIGTGVREQF
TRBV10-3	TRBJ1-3	AISEGRGPGNTIY
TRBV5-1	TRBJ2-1	ASSLRVGTGGASANEQF
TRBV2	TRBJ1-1	ASLPGTGGAEAF
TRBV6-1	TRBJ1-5	ASSPNTPSNQPQH
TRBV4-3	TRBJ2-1	ASSQGTFYNEQF
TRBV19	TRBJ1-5	ASSIGANNQPQH
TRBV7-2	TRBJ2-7	ASSPLPLGGSGYEQY
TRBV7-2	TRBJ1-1	ASSLYVNTEAF
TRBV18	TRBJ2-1	ASSPLTTSGSKNEQF
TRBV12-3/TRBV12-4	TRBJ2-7	ASSLAFYEQY
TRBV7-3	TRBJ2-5	ASSPTGGPRRETQY
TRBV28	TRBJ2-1	ASSLGGASYNEQF
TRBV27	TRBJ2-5	ASSPRQVQETQY
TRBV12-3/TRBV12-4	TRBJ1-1	ASSFGTDEAF
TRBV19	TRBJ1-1	ASTSRLNTEAF
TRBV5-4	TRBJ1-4	ASSLDRGDEKLF
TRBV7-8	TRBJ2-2	ASSPQSRNTGELF
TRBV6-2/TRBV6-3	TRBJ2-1	ASSSISGVNEQF
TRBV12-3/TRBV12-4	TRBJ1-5	ASSLTGGQPQH
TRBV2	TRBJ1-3	ASSVEGPGGNTIY
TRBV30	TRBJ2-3	ACQYRGQRTDTQY
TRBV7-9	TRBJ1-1	ASSLDRGLPEAF
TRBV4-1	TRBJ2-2	ASSSVGGNTGELF
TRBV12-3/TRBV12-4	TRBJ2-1	ASSFRKTSGYNEQF
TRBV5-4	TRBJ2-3	ASSLDGGRTDTQY
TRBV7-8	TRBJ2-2	ASSLSKNTGELF
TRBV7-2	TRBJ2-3	ASSAGDITDTQY
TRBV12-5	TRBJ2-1	ASGLVQGVRNEQF
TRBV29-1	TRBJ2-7	SVTKPSGRGHEQY
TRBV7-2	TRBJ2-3	ASSLPGLAGDVADTQY
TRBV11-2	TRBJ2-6	ASSLGQGNPGANVLT
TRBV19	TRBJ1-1	ASSIDAGFTEAF
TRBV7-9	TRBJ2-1	ASSLSGTSGSREQF
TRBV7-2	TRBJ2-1	ASRSTSGKYNEQF
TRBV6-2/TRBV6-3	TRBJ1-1	ASSHRDPANTEAF
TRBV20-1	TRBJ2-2	SARPLDTGELF
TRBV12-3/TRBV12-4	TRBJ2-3	ASSSRGNYTDTQY
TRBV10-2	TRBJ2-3	ASRGTSGSLDTQY
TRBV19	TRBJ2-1	AIGLAGGNEQF
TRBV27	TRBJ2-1	ASSLLRENEQF
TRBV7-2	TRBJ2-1	ASSSSKGPGDYNEQF
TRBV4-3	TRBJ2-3	ASSQTTGTPTDTQY
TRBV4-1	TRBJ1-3	ASSPGGAPGGGNTIY
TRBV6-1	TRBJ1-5	ASREGGLIFQPQH
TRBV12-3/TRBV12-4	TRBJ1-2	ASSLGGQLSRGYT
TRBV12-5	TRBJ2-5	ASGLGVSQETQY
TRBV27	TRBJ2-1	ASGGLASNEQF
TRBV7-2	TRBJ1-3	ASSFSGSTIY
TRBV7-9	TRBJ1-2	ASSLPGGEVGYT
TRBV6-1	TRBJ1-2	AKRDESYGYT
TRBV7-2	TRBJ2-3	ASSPQGSTDTQY